This T cell receptor beta chain was profiled in a study of blood T cell repertoires in COVID-19. This CDR3 comprises 15 residues. V was shortened by 4 bases and J by 0 bases, with 10 bases between the two germline ends. The germline V gene encodes CDR1 LGHDT and CDR2 YNNKEL (reference sequence). The table came from immunoSEQ multiplex PCR; TCRdb's copy has only in-frame clones and leaves some out. There are some 280,000 clones in the sample; roughly 90% occur only once, and approximately 0.85% lies in the top ten. The source material was peripheral blood. The TCR comes from a woman in her 40s who had recovered from COVID-19. The gene calls are TRBV3-1 (or the pseudogene TRBV3-2) and TRBJ1-3; tentatively, D is TRBD1 (5 bases). CDR3 sequence (DNA): TGTGCCAGCAGCCCACAGGAAAACTCTGGAAACACCATATATTTT. It specifies CASSPQENSGNTIYF.